The 9 T cell receptor beta chains presented below share a single source sample, sequenced in a study of T cell responses to AZD1222 COVID-19 vaccine. TCRdb keeps only in-frame clones here, not all; method: immunoSEQ multiplex PCR. In the table there are some 180,000 clones, roughly 92% of which are singletons. Sequenced material: peripheral blood, taken on day 0 of AZD1222 vaccination. Receptors were obtained from an adult in good health.

V gene TRBV3-1 (or the pseudogene TRBV3-2) combines with J gene TRBJ2-7; D call uncertain. The CDR3 contains 12 residues. Deletions cut 0 bases from V and 4 bases from J, with 4 bases between. Germline loops: CDR1 LGHDT, CDR2 YNNKEL (reference sequence). CDR3 sequence reads: CASSQDLYEQYF. In DNA, the CDR3 is TGTGCCAGCAGCCAAGATCTATACGAGCAGTACTTC.

This sequence joins TRBV19 and TRBJ1-2; D gene ambiguous. The V and J ends lost 1 base and 6 bases respectively, with 12 bases between them. The length of the CDR3 is 14 residues. The germline V gene encodes CDR1 LNHDA and CDR2 SQIVND (reference sequence). CDR3 sequence: CASSIVRGNHGYTF. The CDR3 nucleotides are TGTGCCAGTAGTATAGTTCGAGGGAACCATGGCTACACCTTC.

This chain connects TRBV19 to TRBJ2-7; maybe TRBD1 (5 bases). Per germline, CDR1 LNHDA and CDR2 SQIVND (reference sequence). CDR3 length: 16 amino acids. V gave up 3 bases and J gave up 3 bases, with 18 bases separating them. As DNA, the CDR3 is TGTGCCAGTAGTATGGGGATGATAGGGGTCGGCTACGAGCAGTACTTC. Amino acids: CASSMGMIGVGYEQYF.

CDR3 sequence reads: CASSPREGTSGYNEQFF. In nucleotides, the CDR3 is TGTGCCAGCAGCCCCCGTGAGGGGACTAGCGGGTACAATGAGCAGTTCTTC. The chain is built from TRBV7-9 and TRBJ2-1; 12 bases are shared with TRBD2. After removal of 5 bases from V and 4 bases from J, the junction contained 9 bases not matched to a gene. Germline CDR1 is SEHNR and CDR2 is FQNEAQ (reference sequence). The CDR3 covers 17 residues.

The chain employs TRBV7-3 and TRBJ2-7; TRBD1 agrees at 8 bases. Germline CDR1 is SGHTA and CDR2 is FQGTGA. The CDR3 sequence is 16 residues long. The ends lost 5 bases at V and 3 bases at J; junction bases unmatched: 12. In DNA, the CDR3 is TGTGCCAGCAGCCCTCAAGGTGCAGGGGGCGTCTACGAGCAGTACTTC. Protein: CASSPQGAGGVYEQYF.

This chain joins TRBV5-4 and TRBJ2-6, with D possibly matching TRBD1 (6 bases). Trimming stripped 1 base from V and 1 base from J, with 18 bases between. The CDR3 spans 19 residues. CDR1 and CDR2 (germline): SGHNT, YYREEE (reference sequence). CDR3 residues: CASSLPRPGARSGANVLTF. The CDR3, as DNA: TGTGCCAGCAGCTTGCCGAGACCAGGGGCGAGGTCTGGGGCCAACGTCCTGACTTTC.

Only one count was recorded for this clone. V is TRBV19 and J is TRBJ2-2; no reliable D call. The length of the CDR3 is 14 residues. Germline values: CDR1 LNHDA, CDR2 SQIVND (reference sequence). With 7 bases removed from V and 0 bases from J, the gap between germline ends came to 9 bases. The CDR3 coding sequence is TGTGCCAGTAAGGCAAATACGAACACCGGGGAGCTGTTTTTT. Translated, it gives CASKANTNTGELFF.

The gene calls are TRBV9 and TRBJ2-5; 11 bases agree with TRBD2. Germline CDR1 is SGDLS and CDR2 is YYNGEE. CDR3 length equals 16 residues. Losses at the gene ends were 1 base for V and 5 bases for J; bases not matched to a gene: 7. The CDR3 sequence: CASSVTSGRGGETQYF. DNA for the CDR3: TGTGCCAGCAGCGTAACTAGCGGGAGAGGTGGCGAGACCCAGTACTTC. Together with reference TRBV9 and TRBJ2-5, the CDR3 gives the full variable domain: DSGVTQTPKHLITATGQRVTLRCSPRSGDLSVYWYQQSLDQGLQFLIQYYNGEERAKGNILERFSAQQFPDLHSELNLSSLELGDSALYFCASSVTSGRGGETQYFGPGTRLLVL.

The chain links TRBV29-1 to TRBJ1-1; D is unresolved. CDR1 and CDR2 (germline): SQVTM, ANQGSEA. This CDR3 is built from 12 residues. Trimming cost V 8 bases and J 6 bases, with 16 bases left between them. The CDR3 loop is CSYVSLSAEAFF. The CDR3 bases are TGCAGCTATGTCTCCCTATCGGCTGAAGCTTTCTTT.